One sample yielded the 16 T cell receptor beta chains listed below, sequenced in a study of PD-L1 blockade in urothelial cancer. Repertoires were generated with immunoSEQ multiplex PCR, while TCRdb's copy carries only in-frame clones and drops some. Altogether tens of thousands of clones are present, 70% to 90% being singletons, with the ten largest covering roughly 1.9%. Source: PBMCs, taken around atezolizumab (anti-PD-L1) treatment. The receptors stem from a man aged 50 to 59 with urothelial cancer.

This clone has only one observation. The chain employs TRBV6-6 and TRBJ2-5; weak D call: TRBD2 (6 bases). The J call is doubtful: the DNA matches TRBJ2-7 better. This CDR3 has 16 amino acids. Looked up from germline, CDR1 is MNHNY and CDR2 is SVGAGI (reference sequence). This chain's CDR3 is CASSYSGGTSVYEQYF. The DNA of the CDR3 is TGTGCCAGCAGTTACTCGGGGGGAACTAGTGTTTACGAGCAGTACTTC.

The chain links TRBV9 to TRBJ2-3, with 14 bases lining up with TRBD2. CDR3 length: 15 residues. Per the germline V gene, CDR1 is SGDLS and CDR2 is YYNGEE. J was trimmed by 4 bases and V by 3 bases; bases with no gene match: 1. Here the CDR3 DNA reads TGTGCCAGCAGCGCGACTAGCGGGAGGGCAGATACGCAGTATTTT. It codes for CASSATSGRADTQYF. The complete variable domain, with remaining parts taken from reference TRBV9 and TRBJ2-3, reads DSGVTQTPKHLITATGQRVTLRCSPRSGDLSVYWYQQSLDQGLQFLIQYYNGEERAKGNILERFSAQQFPDLHSELNLSSLELGDSALYFCASSATSGRADTQYFGPGTRLTVL.

This sequence joins TRBV5-1 and TRBJ2-1, with D hard to call. V lost 4 bases and J lost 6, with 5 bases in between. In germline, CDR1 is SGHRS, CDR2 YFSETQ. CDR3 length: 11 amino acids. The CDR3 sequence is CASSASNEQFF. As DNA, the CDR3 is TGCGCCAGCAGCGCGAGCAATGAGCAGTTCTTC. The full variable domain, with the rest looked up from reference TRBV5-1 and TRBJ2-1, is KAGVTQTPRYLIKTRGQQVTLSCSPISGHRSVSWYQQTPGQGLQFLFEYFSETQRNKGNFPGRFSGRQFSNSRSEMNVSTLELGDSALYLCASSASNEQFFGPGTRLTVL.

The chain is built from TRBV13 and TRBJ2-1, with D possibly being TRBD2 (5 bases). The V end lost 4 bases, the J end lost 6 bases, and 10 bases lay between the germline ends. This CDR3 contains 13 residues. Germline-derived CDR1 and CDR2 are PRHDT and FYEKMQ (reference sequence). The CDR3 sequence is CASSSGLSNEQFF. In DNA form, the CDR3 reads TGTGCCAGCAGCTCCGGACTGTCCAATGAGCAGTTCTTC.

J is TRBJ2-1 and V is TRBV19, with D possibly matching TRBD1 (6 bases). V dropped 3 bases and J dropped 9 bases, with 18 bases sitting between them. CDR1 and CDR2 from the germline V gene are LNHDA and SQIVND (reference sequence). There are 15 residues in the CDR3. The CDR3 region has the DNA TGTGCCAGTAGTATCAGACTGGGGGCTTTTAGTGAGCAGTTCTTC. Its translation: CASSIRLGAFSEQFF.

This chain links TRBV30 with TRBJ1-4; D ambiguous. CDR1 is GTSNPN and CDR2 is SVGIG in the germline V gene (reference sequence). Trimming stripped 2 bases from V and 5 bases from J, with 6 bases between. The length of the CDR3 is 12 residues. The CDR3 nucleotides read TGTGCCTGGAGTCTATTAAATGAAAAACTGTTTTTT. Its protein is CAWSLLNEKLFF.

This rearrangement joins TRBV29-1 to TRBJ2-7; the D gene is possibly TRBD2 (5 bases). V lost 5 bases, J lost 5 bases, and 10 bases lay in between. The CDR3 extends over 11 amino acids. Germline values: CDR1 SQVTM, CDR2 ANQGSEA. CDR3 in DNA: TGCAGCGTTAGGACTGCCGACGAGCAGTACTTC. It specifies CSVRTADEQYF.

The chain carries TRBV28 and TRBJ2-4; possibly TRBD1 for D (5 bases). The CDR3 extends over 15 amino acids. Germline V gives CDR1 MDHEN, CDR2 SYDVKM. The V end lost 9 bases, the J end lost 2 bases, and 17 bases lay between the germline ends. CDR3 region: CASLSTQGPKNIQYF. The DNA for the CDR3 is TGTGCCAGTTTGAGCACCCAGGGCCCCAAAAACATTCAGTACTTC.

The chain has TRBV19 and TRBJ2-7; 9 nucleotides align to TRBD1. The CDR3 sequence is 15 residues long. Unmatched junction bases numbered 7, after V lost 4 bases and J lost 3 bases. Germline-derived CDR1 and CDR2 are LNHDA and SQIVND (reference sequence). CDR3 in amino acids: CASSTGDRVGYEQYF. The CDR3 nucleotides are TGTGCCAGTAGTACGGGGGACAGGGTTGGCTACGAGCAGTACTTC.

The count of this clone is one. This chain joins TRBV7-9 and TRBJ2-1; 10 bases line up with TRBD2. With V trimmed by 6 bases and J by 0 bases, 11 bases remained unmatched. In germline, CDR1 is SEHNR, CDR2 FQNEAQ (reference sequence). This CDR3 is 18 amino acids long. For the CDR3, the DNA is TGTGCCAGCAGGTTGACCGGGACTAGCGCCAGCTCCTACAATGAGCAGTTCTTC. This translates into CASRLTGTSASSYNEQFF.

The chain has TRBV7-3 and TRBJ2-3; 8 bases are shared with TRBD2. CDR1 and CDR2 (germline): SGHTA, FQGTGA. The CDR3 runs 20 residues. V lost 2 bases to trimming and J lost 0 bases; unmatched junction nucleotides: 16. The CDR3 region is CASSLLGRTSSRRSTDTQYF. As DNA, the CDR3 is TGTGCCAGCAGCTTACTCGGGAGGACTAGCTCCAGAAGGAGCACAGATACGCAGTATTTT.

V usage is TRBV2 and J usage is TRBJ2-3, with D possibly TRBD2 on 6 matching bases. The CDR3 covers 18 residues. Deletions cut 7 bases from V and 0 bases from J, with 23 bases between. Germline V gene lookup returns CDR1 SNHLY and CDR2 FYNNEI. CDR3 loop: CASTPGGSAVLSTDTQYF. The CDR3 nucleotides are TGTGCCAGCACTCCCGGAGGGTCGGCAGTCCTTAGCACAGATACGCAGTATTTT.

The rearrangement uses TRBV7-9 and TRBJ1-1; 7 bases are a match to TRBD1. J gave up 8 bases and V 1 base, and 16 bases lay outside the gene matches. Germline CDR1 SEHNR, CDR2 FQNEAQ (reference sequence). CDR3 size: 17 residues. The CDR3 sequence: CASSLVTGTDPFYEAFF. The CDR3 DNA follows: TGTGCCAGCAGCTTAGTAACCGGGACAGATCCCTTTTACGAAGCTTTCTTT. The full variable domain, its missing parts supplied by reference TRBV7-9 and TRBJ1-1, is DTGVSQNPRHKITKRGQNVTFRCDPISEHNRLYWYRQTLGQGPEFLTYFQNEAQLEKSRLLSDRFSAERPKGSFSTLEIQRTEQGDSAMYLCASSLVTGTDPFYEAFFGQGTRLTVV.

The genes are TRBV4-1 and TRBJ2-3, with TRBD2 as a possible D gene (6 bases). Germline CDR1 reads MGHRA; CDR2 reads YSYEKL. The CDR3 sequence is 12 residues long. Trimming stripped 8 bases from V and 2 bases from J, with 8 bases between. The CDR3 reads CASGDFTDTQYF. The CDR3 nucleotides read TGCGCCAGCGGGGACTTCACAGATACGCAGTATTTT.

This clone qualifies as medium-sized. The gene calls are TRBV7-6 and TRBJ1-1; D not certain. V lost 0 bases to trimming and J lost 5 bases, with 10 bases between them. CDR1 and CDR2 (germline): SGHVS, FNYEAQ. This CDR3 is 14 amino acids long. The CDR3 protein is CASSLAGGQTEAFF. The CDR3 DNA reads as TGTGCCAGCAGCTTAGCGGGAGGCCAGACTGAAGCTTTCTTT.

This clone was observed a few times. The chain carries TRBV15 and TRBJ1-2; maybe TRBD1 (6 bases). V lost 1 base, J lost 3 bases, and 21 bases lay in between. Per germline, CDR1 LNHNV and CDR2 YYDKDF (reference sequence). This CDR3 contains 18 residues. The CDR3 is CATSRVMAGAPKDYGYTF. The DNA for the CDR3 is TGTGCCACCAGCAGAGTTATGGCAGGGGCCCCAAAGGACTATGGCTACACCTTC.